Included here is one T cell receptor beta chain sequence, with context. What it recognizes is unknown. This specimen comes from a study of T cell responses to AZD1222 COVID-19 vaccine. The data were produced by immunoSEQ multiplex PCR, yet TCRdb's version contains in-frame clones alone and is incomplete. The sample records tens of thousands of clones, approximately 85% being singletons. The CDR3 runs 14 residues. Germline CDR1 and CDR2: SEHNR and FQNEAQ (reference sequence). V was shortened by 5 bases and J by 9 bases, with 19 bases between the two germline ends. Overall study findings and caveats: Donors were largely white British and mainly female; clonal diversity was possibly underestimated. Without day 14 samples, only post-peak T cell repertoires were studied.

This sequence joins TRBV7-9 and TRBJ1-1; D is unclear. The source of this sequence is an adult who received the AZD1222 COVID-19 vaccine. Source: peripheral blood, taken 28 days after the second AZD1222 dose. CDR3 protein: CASSQDPRLPKAFF. The DNA for the CDR3 is TGTGCCAGCAGCCAGGACCCGCGTCTCCCCAAAGCTTTCTTT.